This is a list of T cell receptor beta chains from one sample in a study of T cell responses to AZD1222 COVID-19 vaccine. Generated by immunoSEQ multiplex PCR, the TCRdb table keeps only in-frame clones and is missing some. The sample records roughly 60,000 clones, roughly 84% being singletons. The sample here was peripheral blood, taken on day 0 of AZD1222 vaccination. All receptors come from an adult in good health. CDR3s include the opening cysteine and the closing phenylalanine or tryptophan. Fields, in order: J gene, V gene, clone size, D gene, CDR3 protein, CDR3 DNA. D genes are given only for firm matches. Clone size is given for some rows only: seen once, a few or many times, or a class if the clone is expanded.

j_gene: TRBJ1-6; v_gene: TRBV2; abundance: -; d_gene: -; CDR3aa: CASSERENSPLHF; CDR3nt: TGTGCCAGCAGTGAAAGGGAGAATTCACCCCTCCACTTT
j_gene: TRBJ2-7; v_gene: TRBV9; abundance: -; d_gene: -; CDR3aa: CASSVAAADSYEQYF; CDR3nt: TGTGCCAGCAGCGTAGCCGCGGCGGACTCCTACGAGCAGTACTTC
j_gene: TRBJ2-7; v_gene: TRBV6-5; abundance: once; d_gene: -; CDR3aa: CASSFSGTQSGQYF; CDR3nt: TGTGCCAGCAGTTTTTCCGGGACCCAGTCAGGGCAGTACTTC
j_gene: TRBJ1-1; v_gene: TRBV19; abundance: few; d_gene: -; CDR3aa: CASSIRGANTEAFF; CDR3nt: TGTGCCAGTAGTATAAGAGGAGCGAACACTGAAGCTTTCTTT
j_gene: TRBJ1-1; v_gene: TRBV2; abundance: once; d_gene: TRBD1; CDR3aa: CASRGPGQGSTEAFF; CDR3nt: TGTGCCAGCAGAGGGCCCGGACAGGGGTCGACTGAAGCTTTCTTT
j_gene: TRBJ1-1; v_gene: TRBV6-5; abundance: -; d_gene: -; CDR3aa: CASSYSGGLRTEAFF; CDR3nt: TGTGCCAGCAGTTACTCCGGGGGATTGAGGACTGAAGCTTTCTTT
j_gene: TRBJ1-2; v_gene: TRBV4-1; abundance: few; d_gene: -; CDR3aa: CASSQRTRGTDYGYTF; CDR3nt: TGCGCCAGCAGCCAGCGGACTCGAGGGACTGACTATGGCTACACCTTC
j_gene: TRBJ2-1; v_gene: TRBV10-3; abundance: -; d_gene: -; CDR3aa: CAISLQSNEQFF; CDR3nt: TGTGCCATCAGTCTACAGAGTAATGAGCAGTTCTTC
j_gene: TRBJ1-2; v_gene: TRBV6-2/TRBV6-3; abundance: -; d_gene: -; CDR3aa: CASSYLGRGDGYTF; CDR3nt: TGTGCCAGCAGTTACTTGGGAAGGGGCGATGGCTACACCTTC
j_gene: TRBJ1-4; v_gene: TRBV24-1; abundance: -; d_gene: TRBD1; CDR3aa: CATSDPGTGVEKLFF; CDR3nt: TGTGCCACCAGTGACCCCGGGACAGGGGTTGAAAAACTGTTTTTT
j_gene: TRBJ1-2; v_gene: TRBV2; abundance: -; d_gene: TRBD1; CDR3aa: CASSGQGAGGYTF; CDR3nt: TGTGCCAGCAGTGGTCAGGGGGCGGGTGGCTACACCTTC
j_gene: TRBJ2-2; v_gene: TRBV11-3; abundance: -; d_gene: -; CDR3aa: CASSQSFRDPGELFF; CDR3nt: TGTGCCAGCAGTCAATCCTTCCGGGACCCCGGGGAGCTGTTTTTT
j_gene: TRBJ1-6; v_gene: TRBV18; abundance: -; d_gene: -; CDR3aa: CASSPEGSRSPLHF; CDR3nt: TGTGCCAGCTCACCGGAGGGCAGTAGGTCACCCCTCCACTTT
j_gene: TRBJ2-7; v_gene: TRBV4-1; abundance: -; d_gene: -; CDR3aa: CASSRGTGETGSLGEQYF; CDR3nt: TGCGCCAGCAGCCGGGGAACGGGGGAAACCGGGAGCCTGGGGGAGCAGTACTTC
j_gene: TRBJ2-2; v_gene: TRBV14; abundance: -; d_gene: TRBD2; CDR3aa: CASSRAGGTGELFF; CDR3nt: TGTGCCAGCAGCCGTGCGGGGGGCACCGGGGAGCTGTTTTTT
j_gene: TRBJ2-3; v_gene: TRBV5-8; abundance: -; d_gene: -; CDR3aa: CASSRDWYSTDTQYF; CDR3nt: TGTGCCAGCAGCCGAGACTGGTATAGCACAGATACGCAGTATTTT
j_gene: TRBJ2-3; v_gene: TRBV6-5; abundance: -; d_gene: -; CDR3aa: CASSPLPENTDTQYF; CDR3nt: TGTGCCAGCAGCCCGTTGCCGGAGAACACAGATACGCAGTATTTT
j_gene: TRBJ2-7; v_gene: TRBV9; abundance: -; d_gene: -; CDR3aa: CASSPSPGAEQYF; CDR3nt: TGTGCCAGCAGCCCTTCTCCGGGAGCCGAGCAGTACTTC
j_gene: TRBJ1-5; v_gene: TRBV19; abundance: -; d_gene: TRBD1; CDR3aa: CASSTGSQGAYQPQHF; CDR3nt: TGTGCCAGTAGTACCGGATCACAGGGGGCTTATCAGCCCCAGCATTTT
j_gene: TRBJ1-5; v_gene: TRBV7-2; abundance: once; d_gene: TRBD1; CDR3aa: CASSLDRGSNQPQHF; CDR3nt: TGTGCCAGCAGCTTAGACAGGGGTAGCAATCAGCCCCAGCATTTT
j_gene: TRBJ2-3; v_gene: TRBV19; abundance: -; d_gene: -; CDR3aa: CASSARLRDTQYF; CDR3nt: TGTGCCAGTAGTGCCCGACTTAGAGATACGCAGTATTTT
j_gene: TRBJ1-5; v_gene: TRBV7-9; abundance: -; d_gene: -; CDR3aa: CASSLGGEPQHF; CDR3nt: TGTGCCAGCAGCTTGGGGGGAGAGCCCCAGCATTTT
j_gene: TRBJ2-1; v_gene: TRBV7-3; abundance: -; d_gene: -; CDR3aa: CASSFYQGGEQFF; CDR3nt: TGTGCCAGCAGCTTCTATCAGGGAGGTGAGCAGTTCTTC
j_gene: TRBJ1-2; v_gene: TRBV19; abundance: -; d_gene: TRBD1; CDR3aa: CASSPRDRANYGYTF; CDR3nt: TGTGCCAGTAGTCCCCGGGACAGAGCTAACTATGGCTACACCTTC
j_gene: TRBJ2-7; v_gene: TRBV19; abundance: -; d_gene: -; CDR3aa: CATAGSDGLSYEQYF; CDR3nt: TGTGCCACCGCCGGGAGTGACGGACTCTCCTACGAGCAGTACTTC
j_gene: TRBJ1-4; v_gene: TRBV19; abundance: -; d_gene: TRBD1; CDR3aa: CASSNKQGVATNEKLFF; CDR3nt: TGTGCCAGTAGTAATAAACAGGGGGTCGCAACTAATGAAAAACTGTTTTTT
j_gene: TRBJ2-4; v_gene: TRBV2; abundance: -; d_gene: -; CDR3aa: CASRTERVIQYF; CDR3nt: TGTGCCAGCAGGACGGAACGGGTCATTCAGTACTTC
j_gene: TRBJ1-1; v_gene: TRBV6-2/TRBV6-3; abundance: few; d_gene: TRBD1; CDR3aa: CASSYSRGRTEAFF; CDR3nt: TGTGCCAGCAGTTACTCGAGGGGGCGGACTGAAGCTTTCTTT
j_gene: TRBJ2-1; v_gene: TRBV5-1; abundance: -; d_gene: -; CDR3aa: CASYPDGSSYNEQFF; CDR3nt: TGCGCCAGCTACCCGGATGGGAGCTCCTACAATGAGCAGTTCTTC
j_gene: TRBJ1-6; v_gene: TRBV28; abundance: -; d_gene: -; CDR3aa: CASSPQGRNSPLHF; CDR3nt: TGTGCCAGCAGTCCTCAGGGAAGGAATTCACCCCTCCACTTT
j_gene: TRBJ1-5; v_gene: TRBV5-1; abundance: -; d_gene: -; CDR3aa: CASSLGGSDSQPQHF; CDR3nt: TGCGCCAGCAGCTTGGGGGGGTCAGATAGTCAGCCCCAGCATTTT
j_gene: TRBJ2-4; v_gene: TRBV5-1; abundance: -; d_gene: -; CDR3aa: CASSSTGSRGNIQYF; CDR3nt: TGCGCCAGCAGCTCGACAGGTTCCCGAGGGAACATTCAGTACTTC
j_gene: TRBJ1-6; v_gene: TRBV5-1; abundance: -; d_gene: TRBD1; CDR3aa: CASSGGQGARNSPLHF; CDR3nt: TGCGCCAGCAGCGGCGGACAGGGGGCGCGAAATTCACCCCTCCACTTT
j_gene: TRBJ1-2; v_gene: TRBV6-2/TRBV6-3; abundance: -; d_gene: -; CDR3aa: CASSYPPGEEVYGYTF; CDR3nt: TGTGCCAGCAGTTATCCCCCCGGGGAAGAAGTCTATGGCTACACCTTC
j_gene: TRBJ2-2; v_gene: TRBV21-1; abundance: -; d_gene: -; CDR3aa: CASTGRWNTGELFF; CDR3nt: TGTGCCAGCACGGGACGATGGAACACCGGGGAGCTGTTTTTT
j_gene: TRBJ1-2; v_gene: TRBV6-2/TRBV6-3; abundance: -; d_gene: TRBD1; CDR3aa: CASSWTGHYGYTF; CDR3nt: TGTGCCAGCAGTTGGACAGGGCACTATGGCTACACCTTC
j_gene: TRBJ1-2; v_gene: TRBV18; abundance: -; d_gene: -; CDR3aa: CASSQESYGYTF; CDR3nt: TGTGCCAGCTCACAGGAATCGTACGGCTACACCTTC
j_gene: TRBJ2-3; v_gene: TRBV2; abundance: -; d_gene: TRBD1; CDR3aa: CASMFRDRVKAQYF; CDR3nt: TGTGCCAGCATGTTCCGGGACAGGGTAAAGGCGCAGTATTTT
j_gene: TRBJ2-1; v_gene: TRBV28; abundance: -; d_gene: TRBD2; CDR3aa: CASSSGGFRNEQFF; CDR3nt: TGTGCCAGCAGTTCGGGAGGTTTTAGAAATGAGCAGTTCTTC
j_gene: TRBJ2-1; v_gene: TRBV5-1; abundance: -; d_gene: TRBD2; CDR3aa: CASSLAPAGGNEQFF; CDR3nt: TGCGCCAGCAGCTTGGCTCCAGCGGGAGGGAATGAGCAGTTCTTC
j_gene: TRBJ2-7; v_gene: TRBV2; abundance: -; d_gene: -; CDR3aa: CASETVSYEQYF; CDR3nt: TGTGCCAGCGAAACGGTCTCCTACGAGCAGTACTTC
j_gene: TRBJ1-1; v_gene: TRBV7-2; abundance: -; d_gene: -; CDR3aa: CASTLPWGAAGRPEAFF; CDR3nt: TGTGCCAGCACCCTACCTTGGGGGGCAGCGGGGAGACCTGAAGCTTTCTTT
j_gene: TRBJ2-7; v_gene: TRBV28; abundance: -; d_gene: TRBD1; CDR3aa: CASSQGVTGAYEQYF; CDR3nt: TGTGCCAGCAGCCAGGGGGTCACAGGAGCCTACGAGCAGTACTTC
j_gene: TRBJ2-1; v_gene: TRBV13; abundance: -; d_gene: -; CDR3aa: CASSQSGYNEQFF; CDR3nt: TGTGCCAGCAGCCAAAGCGGTTACAATGAGCAGTTCTTC
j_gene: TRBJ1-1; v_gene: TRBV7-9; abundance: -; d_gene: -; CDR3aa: CASSLQGKSTEAFF; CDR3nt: TGTGCCAGCAGCTTACAGGGGAAGAGTACTGAAGCTTTCTTT
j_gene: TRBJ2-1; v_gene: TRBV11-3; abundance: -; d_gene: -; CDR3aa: CASSSRSNEQFF; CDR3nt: TGTGCCAGCAGCTCTCGGAGCAATGAGCAGTTCTTC
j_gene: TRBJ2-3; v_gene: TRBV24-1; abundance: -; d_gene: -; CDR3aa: CATSGEHTDTQYF; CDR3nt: TGTGCCACCAGCGGGGAACACACAGATACGCAGTATTTT
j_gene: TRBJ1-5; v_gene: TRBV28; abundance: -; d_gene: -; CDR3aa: CASSLDSNQPQHF; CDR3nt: TGTGCCAGCAGTCTCGATAGCAATCAGCCCCAGCATTTT
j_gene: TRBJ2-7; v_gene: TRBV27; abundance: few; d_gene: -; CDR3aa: CASSLSGSSYEQYF; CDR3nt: TGTGCCAGCAGTTTATCAGGGAGCTCCTACGAGCAGTACTTC
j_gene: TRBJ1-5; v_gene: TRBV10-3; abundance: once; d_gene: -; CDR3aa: CAIRVTANQPQHF; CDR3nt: TGTGCCATCAGGGTGACTGCTAATCAGCCCCAGCATTTT
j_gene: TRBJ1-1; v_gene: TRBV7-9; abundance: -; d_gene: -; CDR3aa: CASSLQTNTEAFF; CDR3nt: TGTGCCAGCAGCTTACAAACTAACACTGAAGCTTTCTTT
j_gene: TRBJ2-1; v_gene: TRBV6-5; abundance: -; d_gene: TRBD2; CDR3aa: CASSYSRVREGYEQFF; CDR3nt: TGTGCCAGCAGTTACTCGAGGGTCAGGGAGGGCTATGAGCAGTTCTTC
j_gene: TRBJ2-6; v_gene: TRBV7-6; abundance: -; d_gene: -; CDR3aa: CASSLVRVPALMTGANVLTF; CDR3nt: TGTGCCAGCAGCTTAGTCAGGGTGCCAGCTCTAATGACTGGGGCCAACGTCCTGACTTTC
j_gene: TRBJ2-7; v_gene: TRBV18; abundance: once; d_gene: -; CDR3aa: CASSPEGIEGGYEQYF; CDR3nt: TGTGCCAGCTCACCGGAGGGAATCGAGGGGGGTTACGAGCAGTACTTC
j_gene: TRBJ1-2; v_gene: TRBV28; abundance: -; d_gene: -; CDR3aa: CASSSGSYGYGYTF; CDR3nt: TGTGCCAGCAGTTCTGGGTCGTACGGCTATGGCTACACCTTC
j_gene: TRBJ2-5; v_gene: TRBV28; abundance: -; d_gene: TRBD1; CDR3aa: CASRSSQGEETQYF; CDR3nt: TGTGCCAGCAGGAGCAGTCAGGGGGAAGAGACCCAGTACTTC
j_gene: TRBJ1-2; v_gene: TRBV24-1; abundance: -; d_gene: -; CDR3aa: CATSDRAHYGYTF; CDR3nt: TGTGCCACCAGTGATCGAGCACACTATGGCTACACCTTC
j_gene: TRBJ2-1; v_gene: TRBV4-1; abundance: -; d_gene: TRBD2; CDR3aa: CASSQSIAGGFEQFF; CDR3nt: TGCGCCAGCAGCCAAAGCATAGCGGGAGGGTTTGAGCAGTTCTTC
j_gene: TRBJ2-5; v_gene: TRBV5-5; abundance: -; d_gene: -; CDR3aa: CASSLGRGQETQYF; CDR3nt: TGTGCCAGCAGCTTGGGCAGGGGTCAAGAGACCCAGTACTTC
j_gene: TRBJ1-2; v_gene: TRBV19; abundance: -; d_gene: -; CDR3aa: CASEGLGDYGYTF; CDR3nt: TGTGCCAGCGAGGGCCTTGGGGACTATGGCTACACCTTC